This T cell receptor (beta chain) derives from a study of blood T cell repertoires in COVID-19. Between the trimmed V and J ends, which lost 4 bases and 1 base, there was a span of 12 bases. The germline CDR1 and CDR2 sequences are SNHLY and FYNNEI. The CDR3 has 15 amino acids. While infection was still active, Seattle patients were enrolled and then followed longitudinally. TCRdb keeps only in-frame clones here, not all; method: immunoSEQ multiplex PCR. The top ten hold under 0.65% of the sample, which has some 68,000 clones, roughly 87% seen once. This chain uses TRBV2 with TRBJ2-3; TRBD2 might be the D (6 bases). The source of this sequence is a man aged 45-65 years with COVID-19, enrolled during active disease. The sample was peripheral blood. This CDR3 is CASSGRTGGTDTQYF. The DNA for the CDR3 is TGTGCCAGCAGTGGTCGCACGGGGGGCACAGATACGCAGTATTTT.